Below, 14 T cell receptor beta chains from the same sample are listed, as sequenced in a study of neoadjuvant anti-PD-1 for oral cavity cancer. The repertoire was sequenced with immunoSEQ multiplex PCR; TCRdb's copy has only in-frame clones and lacks some. The sample has roughly 6,600 clones, roughly 46% seen once. The specimen was tumor tissue, collected before nivolumab (anti-PD-1) treatment. The origin of the receptors is a person between 35 and 79 years old with oral cavity squamous cell carcinoma.

In its sample, this clone was seen a few times. V is TRBV15 and J is TRBJ2-5; 12 bases map to TRBD2. V lost 6 bases to trimming and J lost 3 bases; unmatched junction nucleotides: 17. Germline CDR1 and CDR2: LNHNV and YYDKDF (reference sequence). The CDR3 contains 19 residues. Here the CDR3 DNA reads TGTGCCACCAGTAACTATTACAGGACTAGCGGGGCCCCGAAAGAGACCCAGTACTTC. Translation: CATSNYYRTSGAPKETQYF.

The chain recombines TRBV15 with TRBJ1-4; D uncertain. Germline-derived CDR1 and CDR2 are LNHNV and YYDKDF (reference sequence). V was pared by 0 bases and J by 6 bases, with 5 bases between. The CDR3 totals 13 residues. The CDR3 coding sequence is TGTGCCACCAGCAGAGAACGGGATGAAAAACTGTTTTTT. Translated, it gives CATSRERDEKLFF.

This clone was observed a handful of times. This chain joins TRBV9 and TRBJ1-4, with D hard to call. The CDR3 loop spans 16 amino acids. CDR1 and CDR2 (germline): SGDLS, YYNGEE. V was clipped by 4 bases and J by 0 bases, with 13 bases between them. The CDR3 spells CASSLGNLATNEKLFF. CDR3 nucleotide sequence: TGTGCCAGCAGCTTAGGTAACTTGGCAACTAATGAAAAACTGTTTTTT.

This clone was seen a single time. The genes are TRBV28 and TRBJ1-1, with D unresolved. CDR1 and CDR2 (germline): MDHEN, SYDVKM. There are 15 residues in the CDR3. V was trimmed by 0 bases and J by 2 bases, leaving 10 bases between them. CDR3: CASSLWDVINTEAFF. Here the CDR3 DNA reads TGTGCCAGCAGTTTATGGGATGTAATCAACACTGAAGCTTTCTTT. Variable domain in full (rest from reference TRBV28 and TRBJ1-1): DVKVTQSSRYLVKRTGEKVFLECVQDMDHENMFWYRQDPGLGLRLIYFSYDVKMKEKGDIPEGYSVSREKKERFSLILESASTNQTSMYLCASSLWDVINTEAFFGQGTRLTVV.

The gene calls are TRBV4-2 and TRBJ2-5; 16 bases are shared with TRBD2. This CDR3 is 18 amino acids long. Germline lookup yields CDR1 LGHNA and CDR2 YNFKEQ. V shed 3 bases, J shed 5 bases, and the junction held 9 bases outside the gene matches. Here the CDR3 reads CASSHYPGTSGGAETQYF. The DNA of the CDR3 is TGTGCCAGCAGCCATTACCCCGGGACTAGCGGGGGGGCGGAGACCCAGTACTTC.

This chain links TRBV11-3 with TRBJ2-1, with 12 bases that match TRBD2. The CDR3 totals 13 residues. The germline V gene has CDR1 SGHNT and CDR2 YENEEA. The V and J ends lost 5 bases and 12 bases, in that order; junction bases with no gene match: 5. The CDR3 nucleotides read TGTGCCAGCAGCCTAGCGGGGGGGCTTTCGCAGTTCTTC. It is translated as CASSLAGGLSQFF.

This chain uses TRBV27 with TRBJ1-6; D ambiguous. The CDR3 loop spans 17 amino acids. CDR1 and CDR2 from the germline V gene are MNHEY and SMNVEV (reference sequence). Trimming cost V 2 bases and J 0 bases, with 11 bases left between them. Here the CDR3 reads CASSLDLLSSYNSPLHF. CDR3 nucleotides: TGTGCCAGCAGTTTAGACTTACTTAGCTCCTATAATTCACCCCTCCACTTT.

The CDR3 is CASSLGLNNQPQHF. CDR3 in DNA: TGTGCCAGCAGCTTAGGCCTTAATAATCAGCCCCAGCATTTT. The chain links TRBV7-2 to TRBJ1-5, with D uncertain. The V and J ends lost 1 base and 4 bases respectively, with 8 bases between them. The germline V gene has CDR1 SGHTA and CDR2 FQGNSA. The CDR3 runs 14 residues.

This clone was detected only once. As DNA, the CDR3 is TGTGCCAGCAGTGGGGGGGACGGGCGCGCTGAAGCTTTCTTT. Amino acid sequence: CASSGGDGRAEAFF. This sequence joins TRBV6-1 and TRBJ1-1; tentative D call: TRBD1 (5 bases). Looked up from germline, CDR1 is MNHNS and CDR2 is SASEGT. V was cut by 4 bases and J by 6 bases, with 15 bases left in between. The CDR3 consists of 14 residues.

The J gene is TRBJ2-6, the V gene TRBV7-4; D gene ambiguous. Trimming removed 5 bases at V and 5 bases at J, with 22 bases between. CDR1 is SGHVT, CDR2 SQSDAQ, per germline. The CDR3 is 18 amino acids. The CDR3, as DNA: TGTGCCAGCAGCGAGGTAAGCAGCTCACAAAGTCGGGCCAACGTCCTGACTTTC. Translating it yields CASSEVSSSQSRANVLTF. The full variable domain, with the rest looked up from reference TRBV7-4 and TRBJ2-6, is GAGVSQSPRYKVAKRGRDVALRCDSISGHVTLYWYRQTLGQGSEVLTYSQSDAQRDKSGRPSGRFSAERPERSVSTLKIQRTEQGDSAVYLCASSEVSSSQSRANVLTFGAGSRLTVL.

This clone turned up a few times. The gene calls are TRBV7-9 and TRBJ1-2, with a weak D call TRBD1 (5 bases). V dropped 2 bases and J dropped 7 bases, with 17 bases sitting between them. Germline CDR1 and CDR2: SEHNR and FQNEAQ (reference sequence). The CDR3 runs 15 residues. CDR3 in DNA: TGTGCCAGCAGCTTACTGACAGCCAGTTCGGGTGGCTACACCTTC. It codes for CASSLLTASSGGYTF.

The rearrangement uses TRBV6-5 and TRBJ1-2; D gene unclear. Germline-derived CDR1 and CDR2 are MNHEY and SVGAGI. This CDR3 has 12 amino acids. Trimming shortened V by 2 bases and J by 5 bases, and 6 bases separated the two germline ends. CDR3 residues: CASSYTGYGYTF. The CDR3 DNA is TGTGCCAGCAGTTACACCGGGTATGGCTACACCTTC.

V gene TRBV9 combines with J gene TRBJ1-2; D unresolved. Germline V gives CDR1 SGDLS, CDR2 YYNGEE. The germline V and J ends were trimmed by 2 bases and 4 bases, with 15 bases remaining between them. The CDR3 totals 15 residues. CDR3 in amino acids: CASSVGGASGYGYTF. The CDR3 DNA reads as TGTGCCAGCAGCGTTGGAGGTGCTTCAGGCTATGGCTACACCTTC.

This sequence joins TRBV5-8 and TRBJ2-3; the D gene is possibly TRBD1 (6 bases). CDR1 and CDR2 from the germline V gene are SGHTS and YDEGEE. The ends were cut back, 0 bases at V and 4 bases at J, with 15 bases in the middle. The length of the CDR3 is 16 residues. CDR3 residues: CASSLGRGRGSDTQYF. In DNA form, the CDR3 reads TGTGCCAGCAGCTTGGGCAGGGGACGCGGCTCAGATACGCAGTATTTT.